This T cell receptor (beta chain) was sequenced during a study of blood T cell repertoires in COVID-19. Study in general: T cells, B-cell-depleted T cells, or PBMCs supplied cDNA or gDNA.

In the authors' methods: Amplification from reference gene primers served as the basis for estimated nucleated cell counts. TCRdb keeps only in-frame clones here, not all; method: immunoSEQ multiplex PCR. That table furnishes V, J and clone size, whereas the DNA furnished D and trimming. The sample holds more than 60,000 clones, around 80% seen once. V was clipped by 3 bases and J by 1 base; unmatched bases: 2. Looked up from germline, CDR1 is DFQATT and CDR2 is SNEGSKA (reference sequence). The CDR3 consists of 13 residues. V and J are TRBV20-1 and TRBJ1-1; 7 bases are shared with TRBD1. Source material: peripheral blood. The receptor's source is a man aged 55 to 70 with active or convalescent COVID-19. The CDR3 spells CSASGTANTEAFF. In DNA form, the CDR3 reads TGCAGTGCTAGTGGGACAGCGAACACTGAAGCTTTCTTT.